This TCR beta chain was captured by sequencing in a study of shared clonotypes between healthy human individuals. An assay was performed, and its level was deep. Genomic DNA belonging to each subset was distributed in equal measure over several immunoSEQ plates. Sorted-subset replicate PCR reactions contained 150 to 200 ng DNA, corresponding to approximately 30,000 T cell genomes. Clones were read by immunoSEQ multiplex PCR, and TCRdb kept only the in-frame ones, dropping some. The table includes some 2,500,000 clones, 85% to 95% detected once. Material for sequencing was naive CD4+ T cells from PBMCs. Subset: CD45RA+ positively selected. The source is a man in his late teens or twenties in good health. Some clones in this sample may be carry-over from other donors' samples.

DNA of the CDR3: TGTGCCAGCAGTTTATTAGGGTCCCATGAGCAGTTCTTC. Encoded protein: CASSLLGSHEQFF. The chain is built from TRBV28 and TRBJ2-1; no definite D call. The CDR3 length is 13 residues. Germline V gives CDR1 MDHEN, CDR2 SYDVKM. Trimming removed 1 base at V and 8 bases at J, with 9 bases between. Based on the CDR3 plus reference TRBV28 and TRBJ2-1, the full variable domain is DVKVTQSSRYLVKRTGEKVFLECVQDMDHENMFWYRQDPGLGLRLIYFSYDVKMKEKGDIPEGYSVSREKKERFSLILESASTNQTSMYLCASSLLGSHEQFFGPGTRLTVL.